Only a few counts were recorded for the clone carrying this T cell receptor (beta chain). What it recognizes is unknown. In germline, CDR1 is MNHGY, CDR2 SVAAGI. The CDR3 contains 14 residues. The record originates from a study of T cell repertoires in cytomegalovirus infection. Study outcomes and limitations: The response measured ex vivo was dominated by TCR beta clonotypes (HLA-C-restricted and CMV-specific).

MiXCR was run by TCRdb on the reads, yielding one entry per CDR3 protein. The sample lists more than 55,000 distinct CDR3 sequences, roughly 22% occurring once. The genes are TRBV6-9 and TRBJ1-5; the match to TRBD1 covers 7 bases. The clonotype was recovered from a human donor in good health (CMV status not recorded). Some clones in this sample may be carry-over from other donors' samples. The starting material was CD8+ T cells from cultured PBMCs, obtained from culture after CMV antigen stimulation. The chain's CDR3 is CRIRTGEVGQPQHF. The CDR3 DNA is TGTAGAATCCGTACAGGGGAAGTTGGTCAGCCCCAGCATTTT.